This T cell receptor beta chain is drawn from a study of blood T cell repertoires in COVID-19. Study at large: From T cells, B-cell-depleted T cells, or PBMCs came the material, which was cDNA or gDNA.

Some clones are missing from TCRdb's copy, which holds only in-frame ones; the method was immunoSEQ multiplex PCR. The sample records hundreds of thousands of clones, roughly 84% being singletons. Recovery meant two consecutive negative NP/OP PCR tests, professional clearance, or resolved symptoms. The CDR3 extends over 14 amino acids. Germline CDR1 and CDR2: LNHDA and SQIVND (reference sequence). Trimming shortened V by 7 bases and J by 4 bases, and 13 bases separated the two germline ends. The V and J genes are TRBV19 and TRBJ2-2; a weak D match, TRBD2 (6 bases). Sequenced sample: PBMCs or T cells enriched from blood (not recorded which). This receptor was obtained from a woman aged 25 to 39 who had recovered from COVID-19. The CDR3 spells CASTTSRGTGELFF. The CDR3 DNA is TGTGCCAGTACGACTAGTCGGGGCACCGGGGAGCTGTTTTTT.